The 8 T cell receptor beta chains given below trace back to one sample, sequenced in a study of early T cells in non-severe SARS-CoV-2 infection. TCRdb re-called the 5' RACE reads with MiXCR, one entry per CDR3 protein. Of about 64,000 distinct CDR3 sequences listed, around 11% are singletons. The sequencing here drew on whole blood, taken at baseline. These receptors came from an adult who was a healthcare worker with PCR-confirmed SARS-CoV-2 infection or an uninfected control (not recorded which).

This clonotype has a handful of counts. This CDR3 is missing its conserved last phenylalanine or tryptophan, likely due to a read error. It is unclear where the CDR3 begins or ends on the DNA, so no DNA is shown, and the CDR3 is as TCRdb lists it. The rearrangement joins TRBV10-1 to TRBJ1-1; TRBD1 was called by the table and not checked on the DNA. The CDR3 has 10 amino acids, counting both end residues. In germline, CDR1 is WNHNN, CDR2 SYGVQD (reference sequence). The CDR3 reads CASRVVIGTE.

This clonotype was seen at least ten times. The chain combines TRBV6-5 with TRBJ2-3; possible D gene TRBD1, 6 bases. CDR1 MNHEY and CDR2 SVGAGI come from the germline V gene. The CDR3 has 15 amino acids. V lost 1 base to trimming and J lost 1 base, with 9 bases between them. CDR3 DNA: TGTGCCAGCAGTTACTACAGGGTCGGCACAGATACGCAGTATTTT. Encoded protein: CASSYYRVGTDTQYF.

This clonotype was seen at least ten times. The gene calls are TRBV12-3 or TRBV12-4 and TRBJ1-3; D remains ambiguous. V was clipped by 9 bases and J by 0 bases, with 15 bases between them. This CDR3 region has 15 residues. The CDR3: CASRVGVDSGNTIYF. In DNA, the CDR3 is TGTGCCAGTCGGGTGGGTGTAGACTCTGGAAACACCATATATTTT.

The chain carries TRBV3-1 and TRBJ1-2; D is unclear. The V end lost 4 bases, the J end lost 6 bases, and 9 bases lay between the germline ends. Germline V CDR1 and CDR2: LGHDT, YNNKEL (reference sequence). The CDR3 is made up of 12 amino acids. The chain's CDR3 is CASSPLGDGYTF. The CDR3 nucleotides are TGTGCCAGCAGCCCCCTCGGGGATGGCTACACCTTC.

This clonotype was detected only a few times. The rearrangement uses TRBV10-3 and TRBJ1-1; 8 bases are shared with TRBD1. The V gene end was trimmed by 7 bases and the J gene end by 5 bases; junction bases not matched to a gene: 12. The CDR3 has 15 amino acids. The germline V gene has CDR1 ENHRY and CDR2 SYGVKD. This CDR3 reads CAITKTGVRETEAFF. The CDR3 region has the DNA TGTGCCATCACGAAGACAGGGGTTAGGGAGACTGAAGCTTTCTTT.

This chain links TRBV6-5 with TRBJ1-1; the D gene is possibly TRBD1 (5 bases). Germline V lookup: CDR1 MNHEY, CDR2 SVGAGI. Trimming took off 6 bases at V and 1 base at J, with 15 bases between the two ends. The CDR3 contains 15 residues. CDR3 sequence reads: CASSFREPRNTEAFF. CDR3 coding DNA: TGTGCCAGCAGCTTCAGGGAGCCAAGGAACACTGAAGCTTTCTTT.

The chain has TRBV15 and TRBJ1-6, with D possibly TRBD1 on 5 matching bases. Per the germline V gene, CDR1 is LNHNV and CDR2 is YYDKDF (reference sequence). V lost 1 base and J 9 bases, leaving 19 bases between the germline ends. There are 17 residues in the CDR3. The CDR3 reads CATSRAVGVGASSPLHF. CDR3 nucleotides: TGTGCCACCAGCAGAGCGGTAGGGGTCGGGGCGTCTTCACCCCTCCACTTT.

This clonotype was observed a few times. The CDR3 loop reads CASSEMGATGNTIYF. The CDR3 DNA reads as TGTGCCAGCAGTGAAATGGGGGCAACGGGAAACACCATATATTTT. J is TRBJ1-3 and V is TRBV2, with a possible D match to TRBD1 (6 bases). The germline V and J ends were trimmed by 2 bases and 4 bases, with 12 bases remaining between them. The CDR3 runs 15 residues. CDR1 is SNHLY and CDR2 is FYNNEI in the germline V gene.